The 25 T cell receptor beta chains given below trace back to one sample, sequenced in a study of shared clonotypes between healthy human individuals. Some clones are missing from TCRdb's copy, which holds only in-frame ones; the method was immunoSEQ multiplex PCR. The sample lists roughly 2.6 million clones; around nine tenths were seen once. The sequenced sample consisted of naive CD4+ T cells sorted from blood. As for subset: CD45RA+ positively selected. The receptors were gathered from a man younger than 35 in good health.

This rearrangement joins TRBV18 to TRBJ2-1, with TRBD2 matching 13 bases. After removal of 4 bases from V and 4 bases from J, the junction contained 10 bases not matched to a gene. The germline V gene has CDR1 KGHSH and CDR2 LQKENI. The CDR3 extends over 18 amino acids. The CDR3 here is CASSLELAGGPKYNEQFF. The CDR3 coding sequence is TGTGCCAGCTCACTTGAACTAGCGGGAGGGCCAAAATACAATGAGCAGTTCTTC.

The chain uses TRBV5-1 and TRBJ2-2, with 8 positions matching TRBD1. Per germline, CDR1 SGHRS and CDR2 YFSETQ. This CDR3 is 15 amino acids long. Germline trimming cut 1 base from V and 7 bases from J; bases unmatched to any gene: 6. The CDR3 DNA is TGCGCCAGCAGCTTGAGGCAGGGGGCCGACGGGGAGCTGTTTTTT. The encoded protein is CASSLRQGADGELFF.

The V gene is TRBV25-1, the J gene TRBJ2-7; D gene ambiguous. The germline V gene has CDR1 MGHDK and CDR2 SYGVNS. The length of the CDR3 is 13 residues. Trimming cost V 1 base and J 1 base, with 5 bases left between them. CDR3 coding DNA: TGTGCCAGCAGTGAATTTACGTCCTACGAGCAGTACTTC. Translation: CASSEFTSYEQYF.

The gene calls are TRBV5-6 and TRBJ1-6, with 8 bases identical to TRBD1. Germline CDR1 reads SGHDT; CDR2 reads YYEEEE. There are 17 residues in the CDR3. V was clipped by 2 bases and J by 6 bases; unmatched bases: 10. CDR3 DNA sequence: TGTGCCAGCAGCTTTGAAGTTAAGGGACAGGTTAATTCACCCCTCCACTTT. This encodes CASSFEVKGQVNSPLHF.

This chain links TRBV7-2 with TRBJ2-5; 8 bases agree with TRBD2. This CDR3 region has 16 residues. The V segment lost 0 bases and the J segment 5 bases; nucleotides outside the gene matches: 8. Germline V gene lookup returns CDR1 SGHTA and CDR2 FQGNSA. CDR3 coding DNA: TGTGCCAGCAGCTTAGCCCGGGGGGGTTTTGGGGAGACCCAGTACTTC. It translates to CASSLARGGFGETQYF. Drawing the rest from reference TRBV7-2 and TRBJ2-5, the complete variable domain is GAGVSQSPSNKVTEKGKDVELRCDPISGHTALYWYRQSLGQGLEFLIYFQGNSAPDKSGLPSDRFSAERTGGSVSTLTIQRTQQEDSAVYLCASSLARGGFGETQYFGPGTRLLVL.

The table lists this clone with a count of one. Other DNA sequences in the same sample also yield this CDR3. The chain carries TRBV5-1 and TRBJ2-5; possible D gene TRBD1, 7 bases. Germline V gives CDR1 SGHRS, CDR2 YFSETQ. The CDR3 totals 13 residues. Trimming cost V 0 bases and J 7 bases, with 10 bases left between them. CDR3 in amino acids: CASSLGQGGTQYF. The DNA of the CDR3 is TGCGCCAGCAGCTTGGGACAGGGAGGGACCCAGTACTTC.

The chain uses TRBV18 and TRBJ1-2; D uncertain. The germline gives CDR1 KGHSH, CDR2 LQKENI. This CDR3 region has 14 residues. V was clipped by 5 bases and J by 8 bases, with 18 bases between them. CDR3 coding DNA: TGTGCCAGCTCATCAGGAGACGGCCGTTTGGGCTACACCTTC. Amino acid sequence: CASSSGDGRLGYTF.

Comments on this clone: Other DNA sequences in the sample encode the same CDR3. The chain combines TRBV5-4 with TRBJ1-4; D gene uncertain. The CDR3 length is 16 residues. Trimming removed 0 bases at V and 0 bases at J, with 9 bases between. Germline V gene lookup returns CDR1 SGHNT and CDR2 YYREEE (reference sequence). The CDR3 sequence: CASSLGHASTNEKLFF. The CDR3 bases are TGTGCCAGCAGCTTGGGACATGCGTCAACTAATGAAAAACTGTTTTTT. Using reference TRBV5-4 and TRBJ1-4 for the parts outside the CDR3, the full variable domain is ETGVTQSPTHLIKTRGQQVTLRCSSQSGHNTVSWYQQALGQGPQFIFQYYREEENGRGNFPPRFSGLQFPNYSSELNVNALELDDSALYLCASSLGHASTNEKLFFGSGTQLSVL.

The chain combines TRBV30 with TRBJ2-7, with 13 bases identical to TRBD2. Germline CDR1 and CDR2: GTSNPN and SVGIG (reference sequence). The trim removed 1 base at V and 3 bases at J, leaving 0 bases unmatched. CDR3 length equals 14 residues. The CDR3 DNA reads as TGTGCCTGGAGTGGGACTAGCGGGAGCTACGAGCAGTACTTC. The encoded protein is CAWSGTSGSYEQYF.

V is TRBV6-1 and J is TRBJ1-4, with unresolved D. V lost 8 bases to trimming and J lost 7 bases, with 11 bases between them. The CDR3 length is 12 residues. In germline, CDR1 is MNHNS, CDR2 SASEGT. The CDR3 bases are TGTGCCAGCGTAGACTCAGTTGAAAAACTGTTTTTT. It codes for CASVDSVEKLFF.

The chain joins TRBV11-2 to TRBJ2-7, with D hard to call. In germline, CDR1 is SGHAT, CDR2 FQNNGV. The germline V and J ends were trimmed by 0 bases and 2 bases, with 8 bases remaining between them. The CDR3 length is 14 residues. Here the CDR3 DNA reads TGTGCCAGCAGCTTAGACCGTACGACCTACGAGCAGTACTTC. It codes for CASSLDRTTYEQYF. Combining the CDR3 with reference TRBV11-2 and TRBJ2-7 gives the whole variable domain EAGVAQSPRYKIIEKRQSVAFWCNPISGHATLYWYQQILGQGPKLLIQFQNNGVVDDSQLPKDRFSAERLKGVDSTLKIQPAKLEDSAVYLCASSLDRTTYEQYFGPGTRLTVT.

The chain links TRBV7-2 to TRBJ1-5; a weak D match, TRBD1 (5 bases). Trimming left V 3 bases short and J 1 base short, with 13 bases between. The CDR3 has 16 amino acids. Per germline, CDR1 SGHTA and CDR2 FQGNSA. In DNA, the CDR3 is TGTGCCAGCAGCTTCGCGGGACGGGAGAGCAATCAGCCCCAGCATTTT. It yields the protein CASSFAGRESNQPQHF.

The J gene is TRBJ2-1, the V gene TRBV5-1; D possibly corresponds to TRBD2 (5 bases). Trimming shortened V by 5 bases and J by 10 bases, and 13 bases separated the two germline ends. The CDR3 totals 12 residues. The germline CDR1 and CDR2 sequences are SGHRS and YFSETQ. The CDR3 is CASRSGFNEQFF. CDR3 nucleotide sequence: TGCGCCAGCAGGTCGGGGTTTAACGAGCAGTTCTTC.

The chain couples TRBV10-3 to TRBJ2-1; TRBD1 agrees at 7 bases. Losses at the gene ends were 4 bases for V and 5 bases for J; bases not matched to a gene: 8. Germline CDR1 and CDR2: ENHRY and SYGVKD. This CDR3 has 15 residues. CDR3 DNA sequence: TGTGCCATCAGTGGGGGACAGACTATACACAATGAGCAGTTCTTC. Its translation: CAISGGQTIHNEQFF.

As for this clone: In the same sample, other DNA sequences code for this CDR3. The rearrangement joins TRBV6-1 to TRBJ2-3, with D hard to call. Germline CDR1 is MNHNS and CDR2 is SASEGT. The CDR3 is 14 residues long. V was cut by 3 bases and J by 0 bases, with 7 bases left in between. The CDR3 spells CASSDGRSTDTQYF. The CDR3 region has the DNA TGTGCCAGCAGTGACGGGCGTAGCACAGATACGCAGTATTTT.

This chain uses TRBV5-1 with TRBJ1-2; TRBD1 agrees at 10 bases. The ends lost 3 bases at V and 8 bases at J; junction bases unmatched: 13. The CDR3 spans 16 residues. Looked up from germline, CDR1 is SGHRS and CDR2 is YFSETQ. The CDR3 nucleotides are TGCGCCAGCAGCTCCGCATCCGGGACAGGGGATGGAGGCTACACCTTC. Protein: CASSSASGTGDGGYTF.

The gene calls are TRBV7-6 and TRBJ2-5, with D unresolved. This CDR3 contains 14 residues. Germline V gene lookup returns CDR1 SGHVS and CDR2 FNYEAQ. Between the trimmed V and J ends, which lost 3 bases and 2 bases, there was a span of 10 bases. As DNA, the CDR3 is TGTGCCAGCAGCTTTGGACCGACTCAAGAGACCCAGTACTTC. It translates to CASSFGPTQETQYF.

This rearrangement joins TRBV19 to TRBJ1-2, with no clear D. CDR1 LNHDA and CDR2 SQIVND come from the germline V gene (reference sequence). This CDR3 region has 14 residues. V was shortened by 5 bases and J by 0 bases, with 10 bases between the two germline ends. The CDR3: CASSFSTPNYGYTF. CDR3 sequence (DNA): TGTGCCAGTAGTTTTTCGACACCTAACTATGGCTACACCTTC.

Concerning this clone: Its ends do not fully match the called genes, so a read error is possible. The CDR3 DNA sequence: TGCGCCAGCAGTGAGAATCAGGGGGCAAAGGGCTTC. Residues: CASSENQGAKGF. J is TRBJ2-7 and V is TRBV10-2; 8 bases align to TRBD1. CDR1 and CDR2 (germline): WSHSY, SAAADI. This CDR3 has 12 amino acids.

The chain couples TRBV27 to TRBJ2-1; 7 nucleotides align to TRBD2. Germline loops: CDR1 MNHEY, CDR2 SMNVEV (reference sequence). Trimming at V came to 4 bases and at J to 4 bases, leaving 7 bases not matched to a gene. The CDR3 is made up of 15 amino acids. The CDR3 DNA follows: TGTGCCAGCAGTTCCCTAGCGGCAAGGTACAATGAGCAGTTCTTC. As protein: CASSSLAARYNEQFF.

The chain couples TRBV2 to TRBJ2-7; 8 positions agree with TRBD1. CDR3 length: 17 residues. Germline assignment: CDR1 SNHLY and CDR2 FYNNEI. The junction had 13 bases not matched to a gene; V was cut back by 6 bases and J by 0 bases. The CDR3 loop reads CASRSYRQGTLSYEQYF. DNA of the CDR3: TGTGCCAGCAGATCCTACCGACAGGGGACTCTCTCCTACGAGCAGTACTTC.

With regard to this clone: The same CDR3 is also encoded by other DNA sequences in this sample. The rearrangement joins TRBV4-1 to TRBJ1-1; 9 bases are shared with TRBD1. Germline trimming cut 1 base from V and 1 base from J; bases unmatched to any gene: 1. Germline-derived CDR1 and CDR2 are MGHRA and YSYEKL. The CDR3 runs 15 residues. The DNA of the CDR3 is TGCGCCAGCAGCCAAGGGGACAGGGCGAACACTGAAGCTTTCTTT. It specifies CASSQGDRANTEAFF.

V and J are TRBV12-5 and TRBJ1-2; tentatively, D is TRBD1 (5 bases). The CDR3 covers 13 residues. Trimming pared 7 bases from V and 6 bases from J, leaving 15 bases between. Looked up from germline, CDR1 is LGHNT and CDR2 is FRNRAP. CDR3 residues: CASAPDGTHGYTF. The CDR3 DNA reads TGTGCTAGTGCCCCCGACGGGACCCATGGCTACACCTTC.

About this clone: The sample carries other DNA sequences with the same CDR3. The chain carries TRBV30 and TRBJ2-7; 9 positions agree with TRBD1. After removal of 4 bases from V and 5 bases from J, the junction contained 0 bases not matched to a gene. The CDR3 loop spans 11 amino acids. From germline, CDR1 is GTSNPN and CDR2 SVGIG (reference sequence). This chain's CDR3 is CAWNRGHEQYF. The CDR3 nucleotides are TGTGCCTGGAACAGGGGGCACGAGCAGTACTTC.

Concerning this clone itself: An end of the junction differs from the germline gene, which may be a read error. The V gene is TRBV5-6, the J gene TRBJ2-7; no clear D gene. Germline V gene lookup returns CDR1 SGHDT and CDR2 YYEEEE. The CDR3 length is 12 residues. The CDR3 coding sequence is TGTGCCAGCAGCCATCCCCTCTACGAGCAGTGCTTC. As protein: CASSHPLYEQCF.